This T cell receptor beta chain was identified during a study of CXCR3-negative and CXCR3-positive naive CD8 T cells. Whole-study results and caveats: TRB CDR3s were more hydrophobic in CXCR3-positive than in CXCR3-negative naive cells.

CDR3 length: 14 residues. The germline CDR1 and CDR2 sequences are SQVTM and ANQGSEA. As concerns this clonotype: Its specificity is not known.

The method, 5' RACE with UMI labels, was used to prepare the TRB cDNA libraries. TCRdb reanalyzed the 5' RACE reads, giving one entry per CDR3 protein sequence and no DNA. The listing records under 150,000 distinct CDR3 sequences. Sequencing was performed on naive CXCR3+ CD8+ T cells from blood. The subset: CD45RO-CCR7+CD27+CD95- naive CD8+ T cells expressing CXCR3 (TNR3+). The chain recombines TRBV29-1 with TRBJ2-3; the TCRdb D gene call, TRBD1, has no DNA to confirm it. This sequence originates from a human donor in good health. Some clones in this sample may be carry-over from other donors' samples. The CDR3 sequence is CSVAAGTGAHTQYF.